The 15 T cell receptor beta chains below were found in one sample sequenced in a study of Graves' ophthalmopathy and Graves' hyperthyroidism. The authors amplified TCR beta CDR3 regions from RNA transcripts. First-round RT-PCR employed HTBI primers, with a second-round multiplex PCR after it. TCRdb itself ran the multiplex PCR reads through MiXCR, one entry per CDR3 protein. Of under 350,000 distinct CDR3 sequences listed, roughly 15% are singletons. Sample: peripheral blood. These receptor sequences come from an adult man with Graves' ophthalmopathy.

This clonotype was found once. The rearrangement joins TRBV7-2 to TRBJ1-6; TRBD1 matches 7 bases. Germline CDR1 SGHTA, CDR2 FQGNSA. V lost 5 bases, J lost 4 bases, and 8 bases stayed unmatched. This CDR3 comprises 16 residues. The CDR3 sequence: CASSPGGAQYNSPLHF. In DNA, the CDR3 is TGTGCCAGCAGCCCAGGGGGTGCACAGTATAATTCACCCCTCCACTTT. The entire variable domain, with the rest obtained from reference TRBV7-2 and TRBJ1-6, is as follows: GAGVSQSPSNKVTEKGKDVELRCDPISGHTALYWYRQSLGQGLEFLIYFQGNSAPDKSGLPSDRFSAERTGGSVSTLTIQRTQQEDSAVYLCASSPGGAQYNSPLHFGNGTRLTVT.

This clonotype occurred many times. The rearrangement joins TRBV6-2 or TRBV6-3 to TRBJ1-5; perhaps TRBD1 as D (5 bases). The CDR3 runs to 16 residues. The V end was cut by 2 bases, the J end by 5 bases, with 16 bases between. Germline lookup yields CDR1 MNHEY and CDR2 SVGEGT. The CDR3 here is CASSYGTTGTYQPQHF. In nucleotides, the CDR3 is TGTGCCAGCAGTTACGGGACCACCGGGACGTATCAGCCCCAGCATTTT.

This clonotype appeared many times. V gene TRBV5-5 combines with J gene TRBJ1-1; TRBD1 is a possible D gene (5 bases). The V gene lost 2 bases and the J gene lost 5 bases, with 10 bases spanning the gap. From germline, CDR1 is SGHKS and CDR2 YYEKEE (reference sequence). CDR3 size: 13 residues. The CDR3 here is CASSLGTFTEAFF. For the CDR3, the DNA is TGTGCCAGCAGCTTAGGGACTTTTACTGAAGCTTTCTTT.

This clonotype was detected ten times or more. This chain joins TRBV10-3 and TRBJ2-3; the D is unclear. The CDR3 is 14 residues long. Trimming stripped 7 bases from V and 2 bases from J, with 13 bases between. Germline V gene lookup returns CDR1 ENHRY and CDR2 SYGVKD. In DNA form, the CDR3 reads TGTGCCATCAAGGCCGGCAGGTCCACAGATACGCAGTATTTT. It yields the protein CAIKAGRSTDTQYF.

The V gene is TRBV7-2, the J gene TRBJ1-5; the D gene is possibly TRBD1 (5 bases). This CDR3 is built from 15 residues. Trimming removed 5 bases at V and 6 bases at J, with 17 bases between. The germline gives CDR1 SGHTA, CDR2 FQGNSA. In DNA form, the CDR3 reads TGTGCCAGCAGCGCTCAGGGTTATGGTGGTCAGCCCCAGCATTTT. It codes for CASSAQGYGGQPQHF.

Many counts were recorded for this clonotype. The rearrangement links TRBV28 to TRBJ2-7; 9 nucleotides match TRBD2. This CDR3 region has 16 residues. The V and J ends lost 2 bases and 2 bases, in that order; junction bases with no gene match: 7. The germline V gene encodes CDR1 MDHEN and CDR2 SYDVKM. The CDR3 loop reads CASSLPTGTSTYEQYF. The CDR3 DNA is TGTGCCAGCAGTTTACCGACCGGGACTAGCACCTACGAGCAGTACTTC.

The chain couples TRBV6-1 to TRBJ2-7; D ambiguous. Germline-derived CDR1 and CDR2 are MNHNS and SASEGT. This CDR3 has 12 residues. V lost 4 bases and J lost 7, with 11 bases in between. CDR3: CASSAHRLEQYF. CDR3 DNA sequence: TGTGCCAGCAGTGCCCATCGCCTGGAGCAGTACTTC.

There are many counts of this clonotype. This chain joins TRBV11-2 and TRBJ2-7; D is possibly TRBD1 (5 bases). The CDR3 runs to 15 residues. Trimming pared 0 bases from V and 0 bases from J, leaving 9 bases between. The germline gives CDR1 SGHAT, CDR2 FQNNGV. For the CDR3, the DNA is TGTGCCAGCAGCTTAGAGAGACAGTCCTCCTACGAGCAGTACTTC. Encoded protein: CASSLERQSSYEQYF.

This clonotype was recorded at least ten times. The genes are TRBV6-1 and TRBJ1-1, with 8 nucleotides matching TRBD1. The germline CDR1 and CDR2 sequences are MNHNS and SASEGT. V was clipped by 7 bases and J by 0 bases; unmatched bases: 7. The CDR3 extends over 15 amino acids. CDR3 amino acids: CASTGQGSLNTEAFF. The CDR3 coding sequence is TGTGCCAGCACCGGACAGGGCAGTTTGAACACTGAAGCTTTCTTT.

This clonotype was detected only a few times. The V call is TRBV5-1, the J call TRBJ1-2; 12 bases align to TRBD1. The CDR3 is made up of 15 amino acids. The germline CDR1 and CDR2 sequences are SGHRS and YFSETQ. V was clipped by 6 bases and J by 4 bases; unmatched bases: 7. In DNA, the CDR3 is TGCGCCAGCACCGAAGGGACAGGGGGCGTCTATGGCTACACCTTC. It specifies CASTEGTGGVYGYTF. The full variable domain, with the rest looked up from reference TRBV5-1 and TRBJ1-2, is KAGVTQTPRYLIKTRGQQVTLSCSPISGHRSVSWYQQTPGQGLQFLFEYFSETQRNKGNFPGRFSGRQFSNSRSEMNVSTLELGDSALYLCASTEGTGGVYGYTFGSGTRLTVV.

This clonotype was seen many times. The V call is TRBV19, the J call TRBJ1-1; a possible D gene is TRBD1 (6 bases). The CDR3 has 13 amino acids. V was trimmed by 7 bases and J by 1 base, leaving 10 bases between them. The germline gives CDR1 LNHDA, CDR2 SQIVND (reference sequence). The CDR3 region has the DNA TGTGCCAGTAAATGGGGACAGAACACTGAAGCTTTCTTT. The encoded protein is CASKWGQNTEAFF. The whole variable domain, filled in from reference TRBV19 and TRBJ1-1, reads DGGITQSPKYLFRKEGQNVTLSCEQNLNHDAMYWYRQDPGQGLRLIYYSQIVNDFQKGDIAEGYSVSREKKESFPLTVTSAQKNPTAFYLCASKWGQNTEAFFGQGTRLTVV.

At least ten counts were recorded for this clonotype. It is likely a read error, because the conserved phenylalanine at the end of the CDR3 is missing. The chain recombines TRBV11-2 with TRBJ2-7, with 11 bases that match TRBD2. V lost 5 bases and J lost 4; bases outside the gene matches: 10. CDR3 size: 16 residues. In germline, CDR1 is SGHAT, CDR2 FQNNGV. CDR3 residues: CASSPLAGGGGYEQYS. The CDR3 coding sequence is TGTGCCAGCAGCCCCTTAGCGGGGGGGGGCGGGTACGAGCAGTACTCC.

The J gene is TRBJ1-1, the V gene TRBV12-3 or TRBV12-4; D ambiguous. This CDR3 comprises 12 residues. Trimming pared 6 bases from V and 6 bases from J, leaving 11 bases between. The CDR3 nucleotides read TGTGCCAGCAGCTACAATCAAGCTGAAGCTTTCTTT. This codes for CASSYNQAEAFF.

This clonotype was found many times. The V gene is TRBV11-1, the J gene TRBJ1-1; a possible D gene is TRBD1 (5 bases). V was clipped by 1 base and J by 3 bases, with 15 bases between them. CDR1 is SGHAT and CDR2 is FQDESV in the germline V gene (reference sequence). There are 16 residues in the CDR3. The CDR3 sequence is CASSLGGGRADTEAFF. In nucleotides, the CDR3 is TGTGCCAGCAGCTTAGGGGGGGGTAGGGCGGACACTGAAGCTTTCTTT.

There are many counts of this clonotype. The genes are TRBV30 and TRBJ2-7; no definite D call. Germline values: CDR1 GTSNPN, CDR2 SVGIG (reference sequence). V shed 5 bases and J shed 6 bases, with 17 bases lying between them. CDR3 length equals 13 residues. In nucleotides, the CDR3 is TGTGCCTGGGATAAATCACCTGGCGCCGAGCAGTACTTC. Its translation: CAWDKSPGAEQYF.